This T cell receptor (beta chain) appears in the sequencing data of a study of blood T cell repertoires in COVID-19. Original handling: Researchers report that nucleated cell counts were estimated from reference gene primer amplification. Assay used: immunoSEQ multiplex PCR; TCRdb lists only in-frame clones, some missing. That table is the source of V, J and clone size, and D and trimming were worked out from the DNA. The table lists around 340,000 clones, 88% of them singletons. Enrollees, about 18 to 89 years old, lived in around 23 US areas. Cohort placement rested on clinical history that participants reported themselves. The sequence was collected from a woman in her 30s who had been exposed to COVID-19. The sequencing input was PBMCs or T cells enriched from blood (not recorded which).

CDR3 sequence (DNA): TGTGCCAGCAGTGAACCCGGGCGGGAGGTGTACTTC. Its protein product is CASSEPGREVYF. V gene TRBV6-1 combines with J gene TRBJ2-5, with 8 nucleotides matching TRBD2. Germline CDR1 reads MNHNS; CDR2 reads SASEGT. CDR3 length: 12 amino acids. V lost 2 bases and J lost 13; bases outside the gene matches: 6.